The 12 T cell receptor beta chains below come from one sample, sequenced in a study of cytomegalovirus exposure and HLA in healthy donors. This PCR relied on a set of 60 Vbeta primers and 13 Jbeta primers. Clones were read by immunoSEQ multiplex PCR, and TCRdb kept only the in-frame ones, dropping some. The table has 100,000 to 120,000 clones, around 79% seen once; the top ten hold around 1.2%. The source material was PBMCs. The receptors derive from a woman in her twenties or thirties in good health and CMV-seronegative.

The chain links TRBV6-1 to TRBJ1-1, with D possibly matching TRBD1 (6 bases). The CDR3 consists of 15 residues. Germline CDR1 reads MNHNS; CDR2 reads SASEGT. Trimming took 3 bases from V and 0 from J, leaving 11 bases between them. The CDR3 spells CASSDMGHMNTEAFF. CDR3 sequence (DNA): TGTGCCAGCAGTGACATGGGACATATGAACACTGAAGCTTTCTTT.

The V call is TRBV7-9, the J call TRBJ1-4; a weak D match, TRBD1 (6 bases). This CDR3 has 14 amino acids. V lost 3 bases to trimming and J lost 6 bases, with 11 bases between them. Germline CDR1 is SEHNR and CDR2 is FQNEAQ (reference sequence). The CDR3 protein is CASSFGGVYEKLFF. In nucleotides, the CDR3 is TGTGCCAGCAGCTTTGGGGGCGTTTATGAAAAACTGTTTTTT.

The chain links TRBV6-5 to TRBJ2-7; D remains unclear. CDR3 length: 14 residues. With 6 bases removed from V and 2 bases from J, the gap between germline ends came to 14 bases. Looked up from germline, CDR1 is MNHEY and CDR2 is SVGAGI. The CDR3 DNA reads TGTGCCAGCAGAACGACTTTGTCGGCCTACGAGCAGTACTTC. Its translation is CASRTTLSAYEQYF.

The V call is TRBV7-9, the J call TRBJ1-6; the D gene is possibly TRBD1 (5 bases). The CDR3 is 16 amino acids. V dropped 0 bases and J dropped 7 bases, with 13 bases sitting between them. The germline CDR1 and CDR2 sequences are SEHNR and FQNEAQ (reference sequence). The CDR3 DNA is TGTGCCAGCAGCTTAGCGGCAGGGAAAGGAAATTCACCCCTCCACTTT. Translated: CASSLAAGKGNSPLHF.

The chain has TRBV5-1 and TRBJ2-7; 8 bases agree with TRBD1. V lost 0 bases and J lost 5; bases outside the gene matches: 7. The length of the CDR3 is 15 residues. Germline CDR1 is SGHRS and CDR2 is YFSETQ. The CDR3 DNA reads TGCGCCAGCAGCTTGGTTGGACAGGGTGGGAACGAGCAGTACTTC. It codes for CASSLVGQGGNEQYF. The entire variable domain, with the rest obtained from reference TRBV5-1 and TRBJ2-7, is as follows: KAGVTQTPRYLIKTRGQQVTLSCSPISGHRSVSWYQQTPGQGLQFLFEYFSETQRNKGNFPGRFSGRQFSNSRSEMNVSTLELGDSALYLCASSLVGQGGNEQYFGPGTRLTVT.

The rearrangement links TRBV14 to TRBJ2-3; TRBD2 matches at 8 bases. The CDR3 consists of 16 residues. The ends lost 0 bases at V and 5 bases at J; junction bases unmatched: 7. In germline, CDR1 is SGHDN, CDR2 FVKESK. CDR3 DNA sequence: TGTGCCAGCAGCCAAGATACCCTAGCGGGTGAAGATACGCAGTATTTT. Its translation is CASSQDTLAGEDTQYF.

CDR3 nucleotide sequence: TGTGCCAGCAGCTATCGGGACAGGGGAGATGAAAAACTGTTTTTT. Translated, it gives CASSYRDRGDEKLFF. V and J are TRBV7-9 and TRBJ1-4; 10 nucleotides align to TRBD1. Germline CDR1 reads SEHNR; CDR2 reads FQNEAQ (reference sequence). CDR3 length: 15 amino acids. The V segment lost 4 bases and the J segment 6 bases; nucleotides outside the gene matches: 5.

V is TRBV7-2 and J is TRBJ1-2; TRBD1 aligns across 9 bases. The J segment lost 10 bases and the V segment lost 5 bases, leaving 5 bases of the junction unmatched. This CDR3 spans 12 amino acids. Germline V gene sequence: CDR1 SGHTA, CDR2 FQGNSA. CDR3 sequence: CASSLQGADYTF. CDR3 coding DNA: TGTGCCAGCAGCCTACAGGGGGCGGACTACACCTTC.

CDR3 amino acids: CASRRGTGWYEQYF. In nucleotides, the CDR3 is TGTGCCAGCAGGCGCGGGACAGGGTGGTACGAGCAGTACTTC. This sequence joins TRBV27 and TRBJ2-7, with 9 bases that match TRBD1. J was trimmed by 4 bases and V by 6 bases; bases with no gene match: 7. The CDR3 has 14 residues. Germline V gives CDR1 MNHEY, CDR2 SMNVEV (reference sequence).

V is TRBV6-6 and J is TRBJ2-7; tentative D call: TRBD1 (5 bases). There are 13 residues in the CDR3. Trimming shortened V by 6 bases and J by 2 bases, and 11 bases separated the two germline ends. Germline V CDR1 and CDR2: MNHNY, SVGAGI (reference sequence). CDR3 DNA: TGTGCCAGCAGCTACGACAGAACCTACGAGCAGTACTTC. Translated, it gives CASSYDRTYEQYF.

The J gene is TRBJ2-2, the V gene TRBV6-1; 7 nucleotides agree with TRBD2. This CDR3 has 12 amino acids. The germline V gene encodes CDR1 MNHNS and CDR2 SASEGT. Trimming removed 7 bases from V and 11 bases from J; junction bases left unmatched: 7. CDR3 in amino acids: CASTGEGKELFF. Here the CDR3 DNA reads TGTGCCAGCACGGGGGAGGGGAAAGAGCTGTTTTTT.

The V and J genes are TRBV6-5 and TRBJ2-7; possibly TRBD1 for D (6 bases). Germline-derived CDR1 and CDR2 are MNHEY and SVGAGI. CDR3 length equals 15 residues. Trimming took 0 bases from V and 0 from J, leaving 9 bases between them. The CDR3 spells CASSYSTGNSYEQYF. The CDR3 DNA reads TGTGCCAGCAGTTACTCAACAGGGAACTCCTACGAGCAGTACTTC.